The 8 T cell receptor beta chains listed next were all sequenced from one sample in a study of vaccination effects on CD4 cells after COVID-19. Their specific antigens are unknown. With the ViraFEST assay, the study expanded antigen-specific CD4+ T cells using viral peptide pools, then sequenced them. Isolating CD4+ T cells followed roughly ten days of culture. Participants were given two doses of BNT162b2 or mRNA-1273 vaccine. Only in-frame clones appear in the TCRdb table, and some are missing; sequencing was by immunoSEQ multiplex PCR. The table records approximately 25,000 clones, 75% to 80% of them present only once. Sequencing used CD4+ T cells from PBMCs cultured with SARS-CoV-2 spike peptides, obtained after COVID-19 vaccination. These receptors came from a human donor who received a COVID-19 vaccine. Some clones in this sample may be carry-over from other donors' samples.

The genes are TRBV24-1 and TRBJ2-3, with 11 nucleotides matching TRBD2. The CDR3 consists of 16 residues. With 7 bases clipped from V and 3 bases from J, the junction kept 8 bases outside the gene matches. Germline V gene lookup returns CDR1 KGHDR and CDR2 SFDVKD. In nucleotides, the CDR3 is TGTGCCACCAGCGCACCTTTAGCGGGGGGGACAGATACGCAGTATTTT. It is translated as CATSAPLAGGTDTQYF.

The V and J genes are TRBV28 and TRBJ2-5; D gene uncertain. Between the trimmed V and J ends, which lost 7 bases and 6 bases, there was a span of 18 bases. Germline V lookup: CDR1 MDHEN, CDR2 SYDVKM. This CDR3 contains 14 residues. CDR3 in amino acids: CASTRTGTQQTQYF. DNA of the CDR3: TGTGCCAGCACCCGGACCGGCACCCAGCAGACCCAGTACTTC.

V usage is TRBV7-3 and J usage is TRBJ2-2; 9 bases fit TRBD1. The length of the CDR3 is 16 residues. Germline V gene sequence: CDR1 SGHTA, CDR2 FQGTGA. V shed 5 bases, J shed 6 bases, and the junction held 10 bases outside the gene matches. CDR3 loop: CASSDTGTGRAGELFF. The CDR3 bases are TGTGCCAGCAGCGATACCGGGACAGGGAGGGCCGGGGAGCTGTTTTTT.

V and J are TRBV19 and TRBJ1-5, with 11 bases lining up with TRBD1. Germline loops: CDR1 LNHDA, CDR2 SQIVND (reference sequence). The CDR3 totals 16 residues. V trimming: 1 base; J trimming: 4 bases; junction bases outside the gene matches: 3. The CDR3 spells CASSIGDRGRNQPQHF. The CDR3 nucleotides are TGTGCCAGTAGTATAGGGGACAGGGGGAGAAATCAGCCCCAGCATTTT.

This rearrangement joins TRBV7-9 to TRBJ2-2; D might be TRBD1 or TRBD2, each matching 5 bases. The CDR3 length is 14 residues. The V end lost 2 bases, the J end lost 4 bases, and 8 bases lay between the germline ends. Germline assignment: CDR1 SEHNR and CDR2 FQNEAQ (reference sequence). The DNA for the CDR3 is TGTGCCAGCAGCTTAACGGGACCCACCGGGGAGCTGTTTTTT. This sequence encodes CASSLTGPTGELFF.

This chain links TRBV5-1 with TRBJ2-6, with TRBD1 identical over 9 bases. Germline CDR1 and CDR2: SGHRS and YFSETQ. The CDR3 is 16 amino acids. V was clipped by 5 bases and J by 2 bases; unmatched bases: 5. The CDR3 nucleotides read TGCGCCAGCAGGTTACAGGGGGCGCCTGGGGCCAACGTCCTGACTTTC. It specifies CASRLQGAPGANVLTF.

V is TRBV2 and J is TRBJ2-5; 9 nucleotides align to TRBD1. Looked up from germline, CDR1 is SNHLY and CDR2 is FYNNEI. This CDR3 is 14 amino acids long. V shed 6 bases and J 4 bases; nucleotides not matched to a gene: 6. DNA for the CDR3: TGTGCCAGCAGCCGGGACAGGGTAGGAGAGACCCAGTACTTC. Translating it yields CASSRDRVGETQYF.

V is TRBV12-5 and J is TRBJ2-5; tentatively, D is TRBD2 (6 bases). Looked up from germline, CDR1 is LGHNT and CDR2 is FRNRAP. The CDR3 contains 17 residues. V dropped 4 bases and J dropped 7 bases, with 25 bases sitting between them. The chain's CDR3 is CASGSIGAGRGYGTQYF. CDR3 DNA sequence: TGTGCTAGTGGTTCGATTGGGGCCGGGCGGGGATACGGGACCCAGTACTTC.